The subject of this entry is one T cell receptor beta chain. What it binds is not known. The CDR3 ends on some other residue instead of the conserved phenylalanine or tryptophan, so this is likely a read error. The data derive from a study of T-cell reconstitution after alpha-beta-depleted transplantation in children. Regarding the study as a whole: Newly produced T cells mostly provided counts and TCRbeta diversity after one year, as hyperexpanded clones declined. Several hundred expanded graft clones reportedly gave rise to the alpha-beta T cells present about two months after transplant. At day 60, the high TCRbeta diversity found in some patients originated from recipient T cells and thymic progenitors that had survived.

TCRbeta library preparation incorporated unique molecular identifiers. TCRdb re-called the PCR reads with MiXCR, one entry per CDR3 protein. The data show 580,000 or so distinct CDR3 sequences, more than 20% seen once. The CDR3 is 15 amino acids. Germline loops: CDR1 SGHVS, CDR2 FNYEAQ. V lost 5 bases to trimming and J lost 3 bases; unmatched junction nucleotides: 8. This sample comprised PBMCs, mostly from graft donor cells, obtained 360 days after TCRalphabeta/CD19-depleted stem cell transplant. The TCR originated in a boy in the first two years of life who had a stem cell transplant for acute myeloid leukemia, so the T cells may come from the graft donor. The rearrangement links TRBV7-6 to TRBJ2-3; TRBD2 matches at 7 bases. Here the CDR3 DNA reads TGTGCCAGCAGCCTCCGCGGGGGAAGGACAGATACGCAGTATTCT. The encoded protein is CASSLRGGRTDTQYS.